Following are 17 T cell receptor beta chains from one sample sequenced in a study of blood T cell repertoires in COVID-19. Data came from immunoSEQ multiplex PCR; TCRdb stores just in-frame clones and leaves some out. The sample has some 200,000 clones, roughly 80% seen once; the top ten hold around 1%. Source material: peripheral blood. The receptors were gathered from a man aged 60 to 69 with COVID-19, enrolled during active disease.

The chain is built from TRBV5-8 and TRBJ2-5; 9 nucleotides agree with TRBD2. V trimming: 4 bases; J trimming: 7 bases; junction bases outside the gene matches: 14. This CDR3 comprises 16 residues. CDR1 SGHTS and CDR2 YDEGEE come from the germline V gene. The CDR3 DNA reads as TGTGCCAGCAGCCACCGAAGACTAGCGGCCGGTGGGACCCAGTACTTC. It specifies CASSHRRLAAGGTQYF.

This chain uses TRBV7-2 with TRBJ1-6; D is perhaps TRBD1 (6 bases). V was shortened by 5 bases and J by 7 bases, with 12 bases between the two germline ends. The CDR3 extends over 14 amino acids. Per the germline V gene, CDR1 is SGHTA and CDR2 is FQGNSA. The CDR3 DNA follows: TGTGCCAGCAGCCTCGACAGGCCCAATTCACCCCTCCACTTT. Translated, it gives CASSLDRPNSPLHF.

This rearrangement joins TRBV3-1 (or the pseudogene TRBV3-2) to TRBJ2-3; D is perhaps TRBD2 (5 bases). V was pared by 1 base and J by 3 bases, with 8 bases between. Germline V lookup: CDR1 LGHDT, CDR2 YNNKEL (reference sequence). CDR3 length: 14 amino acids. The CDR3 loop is CASSQARVTDTQYF. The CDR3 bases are TGTGCCAGCAGCCAAGCGAGGGTAACAGATACGCAGTATTTT.

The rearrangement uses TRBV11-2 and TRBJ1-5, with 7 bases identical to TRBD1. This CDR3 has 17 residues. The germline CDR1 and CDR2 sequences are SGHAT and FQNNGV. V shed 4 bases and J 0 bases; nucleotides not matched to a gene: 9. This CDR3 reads CASSSGTALRSNQPQHF. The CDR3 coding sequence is TGTGCCAGCAGCTCGGGGACAGCTCTACGTAGCAATCAGCCCCAGCATTTT.

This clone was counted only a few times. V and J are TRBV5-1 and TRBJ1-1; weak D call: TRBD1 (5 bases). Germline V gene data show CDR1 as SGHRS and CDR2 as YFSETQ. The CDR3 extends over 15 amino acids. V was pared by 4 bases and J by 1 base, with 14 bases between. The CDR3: CASSPFGDRNTEAFF. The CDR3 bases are TGCGCCAGCAGCCCTTTCGGAGACAGGAACACTGAAGCTTTCTTT. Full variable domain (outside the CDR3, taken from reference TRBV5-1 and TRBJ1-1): KAGVTQTPRYLIKTRGQQVTLSCSPISGHRSVSWYQQTPGQGLQFLFEYFSETQRNKGNFPGRFSGRQFSNSRSEMNVSTLELGDSALYLCASSPFGDRNTEAFFGQGTRLTVV.

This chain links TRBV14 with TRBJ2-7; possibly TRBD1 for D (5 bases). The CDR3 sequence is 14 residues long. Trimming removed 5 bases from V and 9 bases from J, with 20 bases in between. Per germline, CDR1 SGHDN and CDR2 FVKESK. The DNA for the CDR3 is TGTGCCAGCAGCTTTGTCTTTCCAGGGTCCAGGCAGTACTTC. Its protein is CASSFVFPGSRQYF.

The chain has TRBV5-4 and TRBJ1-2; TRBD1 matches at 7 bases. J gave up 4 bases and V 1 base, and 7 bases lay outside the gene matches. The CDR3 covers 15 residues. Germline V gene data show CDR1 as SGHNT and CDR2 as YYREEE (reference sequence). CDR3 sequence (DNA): TGTGCCAGCAGCTTGCCCGGACAGGAGGGCTATGGCTACACCTTC. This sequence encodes CASSLPGQEGYGYTF.

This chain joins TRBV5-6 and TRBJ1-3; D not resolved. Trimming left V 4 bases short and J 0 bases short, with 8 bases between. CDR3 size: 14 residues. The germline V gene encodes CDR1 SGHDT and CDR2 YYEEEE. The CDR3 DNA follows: TGTGCCAGCAGCCTACCCGGCTCTGGAAACACCATATATTTT. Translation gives CASSLPGSGNTIYF. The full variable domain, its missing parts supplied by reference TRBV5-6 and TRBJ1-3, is DAGVTQSPTHLIKTRGQQVTLRCSPKSGHDTVSWYQQALGQGPQFIFQYYEEEERQRGNFPDRFSGHQFPNYSSELNVNALLLGDSALYLCASSLPGSGNTIYFGEGSWLTVV.

The CDR3 DNA reads as TGTGCCAGCAGTGGGGTCAGGTCTCTGAACACTGAAGCTTTCTTT. It translates to CASSGVRSLNTEAFF. J is TRBJ1-1 and V is TRBV2; D call uncertain. The V gene lost 4 bases and the J gene lost 0 bases, with 12 bases spanning the gap. Looked up from germline, CDR1 is SNHLY and CDR2 is FYNNEI. This CDR3 has 15 amino acids.

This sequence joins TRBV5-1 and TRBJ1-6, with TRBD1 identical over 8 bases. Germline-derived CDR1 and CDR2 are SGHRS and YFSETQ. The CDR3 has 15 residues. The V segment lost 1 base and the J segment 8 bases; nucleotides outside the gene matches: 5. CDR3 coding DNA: TGCGCCAGCAGCTTGTCCAGGGGGCTTGATTCACCCCTCCACTTT. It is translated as CASSLSRGLDSPLHF.

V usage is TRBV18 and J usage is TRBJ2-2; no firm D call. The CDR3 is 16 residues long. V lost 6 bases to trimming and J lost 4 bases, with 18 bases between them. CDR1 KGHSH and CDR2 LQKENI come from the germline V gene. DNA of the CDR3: TGTGCCAGCTCTCCCGGAGACGTCGGCGGCACCGGGGAGCTGTTTTTT. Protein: CASSPGDVGGTGELFF.

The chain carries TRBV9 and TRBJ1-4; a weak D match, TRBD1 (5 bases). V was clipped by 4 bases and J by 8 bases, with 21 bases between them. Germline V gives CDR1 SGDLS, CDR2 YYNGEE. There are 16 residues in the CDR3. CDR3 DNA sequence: TGTGCCAGCAGCCCCGTTGTGTGGGGCGGAGACGAAAAACTGTTTTTT. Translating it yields CASSPVVWGGDEKLFF.

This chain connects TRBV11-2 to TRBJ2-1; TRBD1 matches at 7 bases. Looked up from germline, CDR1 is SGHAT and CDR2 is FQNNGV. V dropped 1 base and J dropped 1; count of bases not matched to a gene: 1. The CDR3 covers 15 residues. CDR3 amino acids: CASSLGQGSYNEQFF. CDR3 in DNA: TGTGCCAGCAGCTTAGGACAGGGTTCCTACAATGAGCAGTTCTTC. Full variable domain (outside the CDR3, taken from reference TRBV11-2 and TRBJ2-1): EAGVAQSPRYKIIEKRQSVAFWCNPISGHATLYWYQQILGQGPKLLIQFQNNGVVDDSQLPKDRFSAERLKGVDSTLKIQPAKLEDSAVYLCASSLGQGSYNEQFFGPGTRLTVL.

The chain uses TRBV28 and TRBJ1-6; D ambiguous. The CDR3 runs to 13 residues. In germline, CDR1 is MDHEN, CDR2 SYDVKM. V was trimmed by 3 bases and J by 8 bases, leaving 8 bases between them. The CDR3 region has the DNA TGTGCCAGCAGTTTCCCCCCGGATTCACCCCTCCACTTT. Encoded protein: CASSFPPDSPLHF. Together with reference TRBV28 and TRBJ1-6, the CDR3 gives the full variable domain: DVKVTQSSRYLVKRTGEKVFLECVQDMDHENMFWYRQDPGLGLRLIYFSYDVKMKEKGDIPEGYSVSREKKERFSLILESASTNQTSMYLCASSFPPDSPLHFGNGTRLTVT.

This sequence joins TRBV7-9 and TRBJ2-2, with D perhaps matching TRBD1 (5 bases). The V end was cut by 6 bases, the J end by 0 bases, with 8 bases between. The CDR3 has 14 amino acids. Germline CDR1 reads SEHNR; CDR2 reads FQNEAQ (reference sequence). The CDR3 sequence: CASSLDTNTGELFF. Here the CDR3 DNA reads TGTGCCAGCAGTTTGGACACGAACACCGGGGAGCTGTTTTTT.

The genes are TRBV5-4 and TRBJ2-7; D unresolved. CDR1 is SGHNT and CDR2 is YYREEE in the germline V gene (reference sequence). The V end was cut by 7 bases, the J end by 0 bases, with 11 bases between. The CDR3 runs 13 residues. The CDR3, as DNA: TGTGCCAGCGAGAGTCCGAGCTCCTACGAGCAGTACTTC. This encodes CASESPSSYEQYF.

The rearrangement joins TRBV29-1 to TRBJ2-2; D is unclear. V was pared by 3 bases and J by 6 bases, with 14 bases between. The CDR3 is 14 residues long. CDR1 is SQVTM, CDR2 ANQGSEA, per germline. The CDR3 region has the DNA TGCAGCGTTGAGTGGGTTAACGACTCCGGGGAGCTGTTTTTT. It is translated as CSVEWVNDSGELFF.